The 26 T cell receptor beta chains below come from one sample, sequenced in a study of cytomegalovirus exposure and HLA in healthy donors. Libraries were prepared by immunoSEQ multiplex PCR; TCRdb keeps only in-frame clonotypes and omits some of them. The sample comprises fewer than 120,000 clones, over 75% of which are singletons, and more than 1.4% rests with the top ten. The sequenced material came from PBMCs. These receptors all come from a woman aged 25 to 39 in good health and CMV-seropositive.

The chain employs TRBV4-1 and TRBJ2-7, with TRBD2 as a possible D gene (5 bases). CDR1 is MGHRA, CDR2 YSYEKL, per germline. The V end lost 1 base, the J end lost 4 bases, and 11 bases lay between the germline ends. The CDR3 is made up of 14 amino acids. This CDR3 reads CASSQAGGSYEQYF. The CDR3 coding sequence is TGCGCCAGCAGCCAAGCGGGTGGGAGTTACGAGCAGTACTTC.

The chain has TRBV5-4 and TRBJ1-6, with D unresolved. The CDR3 spans 16 residues. The V and J ends lost 3 bases and 3 bases respectively, with 13 bases between them. Germline V gives CDR1 SGHNT, CDR2 YYREEE (reference sequence). The CDR3 DNA follows: TGTGCCAGCAGCTCATCACCCACTATCTATAATTCACCCCTCCACTTT. It yields the protein CASSSSPTIYNSPLHF.

The chain is built from TRBV5-6 and TRBJ2-5; D is undetermined. Trimming removed 3 bases at V and 2 bases at J, with 11 bases between. CDR3 size: 14 residues. Germline V gives CDR1 SGHDT, CDR2 YYEEEE. CDR3 sequence: CASSYARQQETQYF. The DNA for the CDR3 is TGTGCCAGCAGCTACGCTAGGCAGCAAGAGACCCAGTACTTC.

This chain connects TRBV9 to TRBJ1-4; D unclear. This CDR3 has 14 amino acids. Germline CDR1 reads SGDLS; CDR2 reads YYNGEE. Trimming pared 3 bases from V and 2 bases from J, leaving 8 bases between. The CDR3 spells CASSAQATNEKLFF. In nucleotides, the CDR3 is TGTGCCAGCAGCGCACAAGCGACTAATGAAAAACTGTTTTTT.

The V gene is TRBV27, the J gene TRBJ2-7; unclear D gene. With 2 bases removed from V and 0 bases from J, the gap between germline ends came to 14 bases. Germline V gene lookup returns CDR1 MNHEY and CDR2 SMNVEV (reference sequence). The CDR3 is 16 amino acids. CDR3 DNA: TGTGCCAGCAGTTTAGTTGGCGGCACCAGCTCCTACGAGCAGTACTTC. Its translation: CASSLVGGTSSYEQYF.

J is TRBJ1-4 and V is TRBV19; a possible D gene is TRBD1 (6 bases). In germline, CDR1 is LNHDA, CDR2 SQIVND (reference sequence). Trimming cost V 0 bases and J 0 bases, with 8 bases left between them. This CDR3 contains 16 residues. The CDR3 DNA is TGTGCCAGTAGTATAGACTACAGGGCAACTAATGAAAAACTGTTTTTT. This translates into CASSIDYRATNEKLFF.

This chain joins TRBV4-3 and TRBJ2-5; 10 bases fit TRBD2. The CDR3 has 16 residues. Germline V gene lookup returns CDR1 LGHNA and CDR2 YSLEER. Trimming at V came to 1 base and at J to 5 bases, leaving 7 bases not matched to a gene. CDR3 DNA sequence: TGCGCCAGCAGCCAAGCTCCTAGCGGGAGTAAGGAGACCCAGTACTTC. It specifies CASSQAPSGSKETQYF.

This clone was counted once. The CDR3 loop reads CASSLGQTVGYTF. CDR3 nucleotides: TGTGCCAGCAGCTTGGGGCAAACAGTGGGCTACACCTTC. The rearrangement links TRBV5-6 to TRBJ1-2, with D unclear. Looked up from germline, CDR1 is SGHDT and CDR2 is YYEEEE. V shed 0 bases and J shed 8 bases, with 11 bases lying between them. The CDR3 extends over 13 amino acids.

The rearrangement joins TRBV27 to TRBJ2-1; 7 bases agree with TRBD1. The V gene end was trimmed by 6 bases and the J gene end by 2 bases; junction bases not matched to a gene: 7. This CDR3 spans 15 amino acids. CDR1 MNHEY and CDR2 SMNVEV come from the germline V gene (reference sequence). CDR3 in amino acids: CASRMPGQTYNEQFF. The CDR3 nucleotides read TGTGCCAGCAGAATGCCGGGACAGACCTACAATGAGCAGTTCTTC.

V gene TRBV6-1 combines with J gene TRBJ2-4; the match to TRBD2 covers 7 bases. The trim removed 1 base at V and 7 bases at J, leaving 7 bases unmatched. Germline CDR1 is MNHNS and CDR2 is SASEGT. The CDR3 loop spans 15 amino acids. The CDR3 DNA reads TGTGCCAGCAGTGAAGTAGGGTGGGAGGGGAACATTCAGTACTTC. Its protein is CASSEVGWEGNIQYF.

V and J are TRBV6-6 and TRBJ2-1; D is uncertain. The CDR3 loop spans 12 amino acids. V was cut by 5 bases and J by 7 bases, with 9 bases left in between. CDR1 is MNHNY, CDR2 SVGAGI, per germline (reference sequence). The CDR3 DNA sequence: TGTGCCAGCAGTCAAAGAGTAAATGAGCAGTTCTTC. It codes for CASSQRVNEQFF.

This sequence joins TRBV15 and TRBJ2-5; 7 bases are a match to TRBD2. The germline V gene has CDR1 LNHNV and CDR2 YYDKDF (reference sequence). The CDR3 has 14 residues. Trimming removed 3 bases from V and 5 bases from J; junction bases left unmatched: 6. The CDR3 region is CATSRGGVSETQYF. The CDR3 DNA reads as TGTGCCACCAGCAGGGGGGGGGTTTCGGAGACCCAGTACTTC.

The V call is TRBV2, the J call TRBJ2-1; TRBD2 matches 11 bases. The CDR3 extends over 15 amino acids. Losses at the gene ends were 4 bases for V and 10 bases for J; bases not matched to a gene: 9. Germline CDR1 reads SNHLY; CDR2 reads FYNNEI. The CDR3 loop is CASSGLAGGPREQFF. The DNA for the CDR3 is TGTGCCAGCAGTGGATTAGCGGGGGGGCCTAGAGAGCAGTTCTTC.

This chain joins TRBV19 and TRBJ2-5; 9 bases line up with TRBD1. Trimming at V came to 5 bases and at J to 5 bases, leaving 6 bases not matched to a gene. Per germline, CDR1 LNHDA and CDR2 SQIVND (reference sequence). CDR3 length: 14 amino acids. CDR3 nucleotide sequence: TGTGCCAGTAGTTTACAGGGGGCGCAGGAGACCCAGTACTTC. Encoded protein: CASSLQGAQETQYF.

The J gene is TRBJ1-3, the V gene TRBV9; D is unresolved. Germline CDR1 reads SGDLS; CDR2 reads YYNGEE. Trimming cost V 7 bases and J 2 bases, with 10 bases left between them. The CDR3 covers 13 residues. This CDR3 is CASGTVTGNTIYF. CDR3 bases: TGTGCCAGCGGAACAGTAACTGGAAACACCATATATTTT.

The rearrangement links TRBV7-2 to TRBJ2-3; 8 bases are a match to TRBD2. The germline V gene encodes CDR1 SGHTA and CDR2 FQGNSA. V was clipped by 0 bases and J by 1 base; unmatched bases: 18. The length of the CDR3 is 21 residues. The CDR3 loop reads CASSLAGRWVASGQGTDTQYF. The CDR3 DNA reads as TGTGCCAGCAGCTTAGCAGGTAGGTGGGTCGCTAGCGGGCAAGGCACAGATACGCAGTATTTT.

The CDR3 region has the DNA TGTGCCAGCAGTACCTCGGCGGGGCCTGGTATGCTAGCCAAAAACATTCAGTACTTC. It is translated as CASSTSAGPGMLAKNIQYF. The V and J genes are TRBV13 and TRBJ2-4; D possibly corresponds to TRBD2 (6 bases). From germline, CDR1 is PRHDT and CDR2 FYEKMQ (reference sequence). V dropped 6 bases and J dropped 0 bases, with 24 bases sitting between them. CDR3 length: 19 residues.

The V gene is TRBV30, the J gene TRBJ1-1; D ambiguous. Deletions cut 0 bases from V and 1 base from J, with 6 bases between. CDR1 and CDR2 (germline): GTSNPN, SVGIG (reference sequence). The CDR3 has 13 amino acids. In DNA form, the CDR3 reads TGTGCCTGGAGTGTACGGGGGAACACTGAAGCTTTCTTT. Translating gives CAWSVRGNTEAFF.

This clone has only one observation. This rearrangement joins TRBV19 to TRBJ1-5, with a tentative D call TRBD1 (5 bases). The CDR3 extends over 15 amino acids. Germline V gives CDR1 LNHDA, CDR2 SQIVND (reference sequence). Trimming took off 1 base at V and 14 bases at J, with 21 bases between the two ends. CDR3 nucleotides: TGTGCCAGTAGTATAGGTTGGGGCAGGGCCAGTATCAAGCATTTT. Protein sequence: CASSIGWGRASIKHF.

This chain uses TRBV4-1 with TRBJ2-7, with 12 bases fitting TRBD2. CDR3 length: 15 residues. The germline gives CDR1 MGHRA, CDR2 YSYEKL. The V gene end was trimmed by 3 bases and the J gene end by 5 bases; junction bases not matched to a gene: 5. CDR3 bases: TGCGCCAGCAGCCAGGGCCTAGCGGGAGGGAACGAGCAGTACTTC. Protein sequence: CASSQGLAGGNEQYF.

The V call is TRBV4-2, the J call TRBJ1-2, with D perhaps matching TRBD1 (5 bases). V gave up 4 bases and J gave up 6 bases, with 15 bases separating them. Germline V lookup: CDR1 LGHNA, CDR2 YNFKEQ. The CDR3 has 14 amino acids. Here the CDR3 DNA reads TGTGCCAGCAGCCCCTTAGTAACCAGGGATGGCTACACCTTC. Residues: CASSPLVTRDGYTF.

This clone was recorded once. The chain recombines TRBV30 with TRBJ2-4, with 12 bases lining up with TRBD2. Germline V CDR1 and CDR2: GTSNPN, SVGIG (reference sequence). Trimming took 3 bases from V and 3 from J; bases not matched to a gene: 6. The CDR3 runs 16 residues. DNA for the CDR3: TGTGCCTGGAGACTCAGACTAGCGGGAGACAAAAACATTCAGTACTTC. Translating it yields CAWRLRLAGDKNIQYF.

The V call is TRBV30, the J call TRBJ1-1; no clear D gene. The CDR3 is made up of 13 amino acids. Trimming left V 7 bases short and J 0 bases short, with 12 bases between. Germline V gene lookup returns CDR1 GTSNPN and CDR2 SVGIG (reference sequence). DNA for the CDR3: TGTGCCTCCACGATCCACATGAACACTGAAGCTTTCTTT. It is translated as CASTIHMNTEAFF.

This clone was seen a single time. This rearrangement joins TRBV19 to TRBJ1-1; D is perhaps TRBD1 (6 bases). The CDR3 sequence is 17 residues long. Trimming left V 4 bases short and J 0 bases short, with 18 bases between. Germline CDR1 is LNHDA and CDR2 is SQIVND (reference sequence). The CDR3 nucleotides read TGTGCCAGTAGTAGGACCGTAAGCAGGGGAATGAACACTGAAGCTTTCTTT. It encodes CASSRTVSRGMNTEAFF.

V and J are TRBV6-5 and TRBJ2-7, with 14 bases fitting TRBD2. This CDR3 has 14 residues. The ends lost 6 bases at V and 6 bases at J; junction bases unmatched: 4. The germline CDR1 and CDR2 sequences are MNHEY and SVGAGI. The CDR3: CASSRLAGGSEQYF. CDR3 nucleotides: TGTGCCAGCAGCCGACTAGCGGGAGGGTCCGAGCAGTACTTC.

Concerning this clone: Other DNA sequences in the sample encode the same CDR3. The chain links TRBV28 to TRBJ1-4; 7 nucleotides agree with TRBD1. This CDR3 has 14 residues. J gave up 7 bases and V 4 bases, and 6 bases lay outside the gene matches. Germline loops: CDR1 MDHEN, CDR2 SYDVKM. CDR3 loop: CASSSTGAGEKLFF. CDR3 coding DNA: TGTGCCAGCAGTTCCACAGGGGCTGGTGAAAAACTGTTTTTT.